This T cell receptor beta chain appears in the sequencing data of a study of Ad26.COV2.S vaccination and SARS-CoV-2 variants. Study in general: By the intramuscular route, Ad26.COV2.S was given once, or twice 56 days apart.

As concerns this clone: The target antigen is unknown.

The treatment denotes: some 19 received Ad26.COV2.S at low or high dose, single or two shots; 5 received placebo; per-sample allocation not given. Day 63 after the first vaccine or placebo injection was the time point for sampling. The donor's status was that of an adult aged 18-55 years in Boston. SARS-CoV-2 spike from the Wuhan strain was encoded by the vaccine, an Ad26 vector. Study-wide results and limits: People who got the vaccine had more spike-specific TCR breadth than people who got placebo.

V lost 6 bases and J 8 bases, leaving 8 bases between the germline ends. This CDR3 has 11 residues. CDR1 MDHEN and CDR2 SYDVKM come from the germline V gene. Sequencing was performed with immunoSEQ multiplex PCR; in TCRdb, only in-frame clones are kept and a portion is missing. The sample contains about 470,000 clones, 90% of which appear only once. This specimen was peripheral blood, taken in a trial of Ad26.COV2.S vaccine versus placebo. This TCR came from a person between 18 and 65 years old who received the Ad26.COV2.S COVID-19 vaccine or a placebo. This chain links TRBV28 with TRBJ2-1; D is unclear. The CDR3 protein is CASRERDEQFF. Here the CDR3 DNA reads TGTGCCAGCAGGGAACGGGATGAGCAGTTCTTC.